These 5 T cell receptor beta chains came from one sample sequenced in a study of cytomegalovirus exposure and HLA in healthy donors. In the PCR, 60 Vbeta and 13 Jbeta primers were used. Here immunoSEQ multiplex PCR was the method, and the copy in TCRdb shows in-frame clones only, minus some. Of over 130,000 clones listed, around 84% are singletons. The sample taken for sequencing was PBMCs. The receptors here all came from a man aged 45-65 years in good health and CMV-seronegative.

The CDR3 is CASGPVYGYTF. The CDR3 DNA reads TGTGCCAGTGGGCCTGTCTATGGCTACACCTTC. The chain recombines TRBV28 with TRBJ1-2; no reliable D call. This CDR3 contains 11 residues. Germline values: CDR1 MDHEN, CDR2 SYDVKM. The V and J ends lost 9 bases and 4 bases respectively, with 9 bases between them.

The chain employs TRBV2 and TRBJ2-3; a weak D match, TRBD2 (6 bases). Per the germline V gene, CDR1 is SNHLY and CDR2 is FYNNEI. Trimming stripped 3 bases from V and 1 base from J, with 14 bases between. There are 16 residues in the CDR3. CDR3 sequence (DNA): TGTGCCAGCAGTGAGCAGGGAGGTCGCGGCACAGATACGCAGTATTTT. It encodes CASSEQGGRGTDTQYF.

The J gene is TRBJ2-6, the V gene TRBV2; 11 nucleotides match TRBD1. CDR3 length: 16 residues. V shed 7 bases, J shed 4 bases, and the junction held 6 bases outside the gene matches. The germline CDR1 and CDR2 sequences are SNHLY and FYNNEI. The CDR3 sequence: CASNGQGASGANVLTF. CDR3 nucleotide sequence: TGTGCCAGCAACGGACAGGGGGCTTCCGGGGCCAACGTCCTGACTTTC.

The CDR3 reads CASHAAQATKNIQYF. The DNA for the CDR3 is TGTGCCAGCCACGCAGCGCAAGCGACCAAAAACATTCAGTACTTC. This chain links TRBV2 with TRBJ2-4; D is unresolved. Germline V CDR1 and CDR2: SNHLY, FYNNEI. This CDR3 has 15 residues. V was clipped by 8 bases and J by 2 bases, with 16 bases between them. Filled out from reference TRBV2 and TRBJ2-4, the complete variable domain reads EPEVTQTPSHQVTQMGQEVILRCVPISNHLYFYWYRQILGQKVEFLVSFYNNEISEKSEIFDDQFSVERPDGSNFTLKIRSTKLEDSAMYFCASHAAQATKNIQYFGAGTRLSVL.

The chain employs TRBV5-1 and TRBJ2-3; 10 bases line up with TRBD2. Germline-derived CDR1 and CDR2 are SGHRS and YFSETQ. This CDR3 contains 17 residues. After removal of 3 bases from V and 8 bases from J, the junction contained 15 bases not matched to a gene. CDR3 DNA: TGCGCCAGCAGCTCCTCCAGCGGGGGGGCGGTGGTTGGTACGCAGTATTTT. This encodes CASSSSSGGAVVGTQYF. The whole variable domain, filled in from reference TRBV5-1 and TRBJ2-3, reads KAGVTQTPRYLIKTRGQQVTLSCSPISGHRSVSWYQQTPGQGLQFLFEYFSETQRNKGNFPGRFSGRQFSNSRSEMNVSTLELGDSALYLCASSSSSGGAVVGTQYFGPGTRLTVL.